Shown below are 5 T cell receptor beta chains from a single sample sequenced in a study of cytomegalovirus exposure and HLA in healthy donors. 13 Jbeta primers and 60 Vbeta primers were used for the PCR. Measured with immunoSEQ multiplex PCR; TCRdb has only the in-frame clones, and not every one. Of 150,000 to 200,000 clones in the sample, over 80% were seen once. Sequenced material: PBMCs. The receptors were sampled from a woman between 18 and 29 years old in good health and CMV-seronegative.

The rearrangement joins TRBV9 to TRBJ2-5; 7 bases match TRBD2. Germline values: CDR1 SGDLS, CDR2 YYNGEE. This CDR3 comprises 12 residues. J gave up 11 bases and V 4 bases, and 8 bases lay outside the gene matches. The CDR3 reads CASSRPAGDQYF. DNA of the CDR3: TGTGCCAGCAGCCGTCCGGCGGGGGATCAGTACTTC.

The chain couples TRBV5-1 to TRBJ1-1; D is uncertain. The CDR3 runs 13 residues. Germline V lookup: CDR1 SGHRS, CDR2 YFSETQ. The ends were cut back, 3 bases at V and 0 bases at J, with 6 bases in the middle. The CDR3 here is CASSSNLNTEAFF. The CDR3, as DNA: TGCGCCAGCAGCTCTAACTTGAACACTGAAGCTTTCTTT.

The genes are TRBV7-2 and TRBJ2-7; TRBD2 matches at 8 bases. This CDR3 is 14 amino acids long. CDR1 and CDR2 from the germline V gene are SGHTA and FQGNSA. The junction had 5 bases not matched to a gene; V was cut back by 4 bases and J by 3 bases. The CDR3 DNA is TGTGCCAGCAGCTCAAGCGGGGGCCTCTACGAGCAGTACTTC. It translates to CASSSSGGLYEQYF.

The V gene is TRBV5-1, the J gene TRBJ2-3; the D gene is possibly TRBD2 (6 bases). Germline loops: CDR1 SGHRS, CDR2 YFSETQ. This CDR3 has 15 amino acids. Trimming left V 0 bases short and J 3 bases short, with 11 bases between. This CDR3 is CASSLEAGWTDTQYF. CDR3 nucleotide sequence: TGCGCCAGCAGCTTGGAGGCGGGATGGACAGATACGCAGTATTTT.

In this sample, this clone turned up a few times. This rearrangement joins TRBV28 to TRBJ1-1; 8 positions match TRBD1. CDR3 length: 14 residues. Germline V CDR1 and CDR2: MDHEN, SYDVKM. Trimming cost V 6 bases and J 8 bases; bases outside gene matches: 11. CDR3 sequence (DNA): TGTGCCAGCAGGCCCGGACAGGGAGTGACGGAAGCTTTCTTT. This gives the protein CASRPGQGVTEAFF.